What follows is one T cell receptor (beta chain) and its context. Its antigen is still unknown. Per the germline V gene, CDR1 is SNHLY and CDR2 is FYNNEI. The CDR3 sequence is 14 residues long. The junction had 5 bases not matched to a gene; V was cut back by 4 bases and J by 5 bases. The sample belongs to a study of T-cell reconstitution after alpha-beta-depleted transplantation in children. Study outcomes and limitations: Reportedly, only several hundred clones from non-depleted graft cells drove alpha-beta T-cell counts at about two months.

Using unique molecular identifiers, the investigators prepared the TCRbeta library. Each CDR3 protein gets one entry after TCRdb re-called the PCR reads with MiXCR. The repertoire consists of over 450,000 distinct CDR3 sequences, with about 10% occurring once and the leading ten covering just over 2%. The chain uses TRBV2 and TRBJ1-2, with 9 nucleotides matching TRBD1. The source material was PBMCs, sampled before TCRalphabeta/CD19-depleted stem cell transplant. This receptor was taken from a child aged 2-9 years with inherited bone marrow failure, due to receive a stem cell transplant. The CDR3 region is CASSGDRVSYGYTF. In nucleotides, the CDR3 is TGTGCCAGCAGTGGGGACAGGGTTTCTTATGGCTACACCTTC.